This TCR beta chain was captured by sequencing in a study of T cells in women clearing cervical HPV infection. Study-wide background: Controls gave blood once infection was undetectable; cases at lesion identification. Only a few women had HLA typing results available.

Comment on this clone: The read terminates 3 residues before the CDR3 end, so the remaining end is supplied by the germline J gene.

Genomic DNA, averaging roughly 1,200 ng per sample, yielded TCR beta CDR3 via immunoSEQ. Data came from immunoSEQ multiplex PCR; TCRdb stores just in-frame clones and leaves some out. The sample holds about 23,000 clones. From germline, CDR1 is DFQATT and CDR2 SNEGSKA (reference sequence). The CDR3 consists of 12 residues. Trimming took off 8 bases at V and 1 base at J, with 9 bases between the two ends. Source material: blood buffy coat. The origin of this receptor is a woman between 18 and 69 years old with a cervical HPV16 infection that either progressed to CIN3+ or cleared (not recorded which). V usage is TRBV20-1 and J usage is TRBJ1-5; weak D call: TRBD1 (6 bases). Here the CDR3 reads CSPGQSNQPQHF. The sequenced CDR3 bases are TGCAGTCCAGGACAGAGCAATCAGCCC.